These T cell receptor beta chains were read from a single sample in a study of blood T cell repertoires in COVID-19. Produced via immunoSEQ multiplex PCR; TCRdb's table is partial and in-frame only. The table has around 140,000 clones, 80% seen once. The sequenced material came from peripheral blood. These receptors were collected from a man between 65 and 80 years old who had recovered from COVID-19. Each CDR3 is given with its conserved first and last residue. The order of the fields is V gene, J gene, clone size, D gene, CDR3 DNA, CDR3 protein. A D gene is named only where the DNA matches it firmly. Clone size appears in some rows only: once, few, many, or a class for an expanded clone.

V: TRBV7-2
J: TRBJ1-2
size: -
D: TRBD1
DNA: TGTGCCAGCAGCTTAGCCCCACGGACAGGGGCCGGCTACACCTTC
CDR3: CASSLAPRTGAGYTF

V: TRBV30
J: TRBJ1-1
size: few
D: -
DNA: TGTGCCTGGAGTGTTGGTACGGGGGGCAAAGCTTTCTTT
CDR3: CAWSVGTGGKAFF

V: TRBV4-2
J: TRBJ1-2
size: -
D: TRBD1
DNA: TGTGCCAGCAGCCCGTTTCTCAGGGGGCTGATCGATGGCTACACCTTC
CDR3: CASSPFLRGLIDGYTF

V: TRBV5-1
J: TRBJ2-3
size: -
D: -
DNA: TGCGCCAGCAGCTACGGAGGGTCAGCAGATACGCAGTATTTT
CDR3: CASSYGGSADTQYF

V: TRBV6-4
J: TRBJ2-1
size: -
D: -
DNA: TGTGCCAGCAGTCCGGACACTTACAATGAGCAGTTCTTC
CDR3: CASSPDTYNEQFF

V: TRBV19
J: TRBJ1-4
size: -
D: -
DNA: TGTGCCACCACCGCACAACAGAATGAAAAACTGTTTTTT
CDR3: CATTAQQNEKLFF

V: TRBV5-8
J: TRBJ2-3
size: -
D: TRBD1
DNA: TGTGCCAGCAGCTTAGGACAGGGAACTAGCACAGATACGCAGTATTTT
CDR3: CASSLGQGTSTDTQYF

V: TRBV9
J: TRBJ1-4
size: -
D: -
DNA: TGTGCCAGCAGCGTAGGTGAAGCCTTTAATGAAAAACTGTTTTTT
CDR3: CASSVGEAFNEKLFF

V: TRBV19
J: TRBJ1-1
size: -
D: -
DNA: TGTGCCACCGGACTTGTACCCACTGAAGCTTTCTTT
CDR3: CATGLVPTEAFF

V: TRBV29-1
J: TRBJ1-2
size: -
D: -
DNA: TGCAGCGTCCTACCCCCCTCAACTAACTATGGCTACACCTTC
CDR3: CSVLPPSTNYGYTF

V: TRBV6-2/TRBV6-3
J: TRBJ1-5
size: once
D: -
DNA: TGTGCCAGCAGTTACCCCACGGGGGGGAATCAGCCCCAGCATTTT
CDR3: CASSYPTGGNQPQHF

V: TRBV6-5
J: TRBJ1-6
size: -
D: TRBD1
DNA: TGTGCCAGCAGTTACAGGCAGGGGGCCGGTTCACCCCTCCACTTT
CDR3: CASSYRQGAGSPLHF

V: TRBV6-6
J: TRBJ2-7
size: few
D: TRBD2
DNA: TGTGCCAGCATCTCGGCGGGAGGAACCTACGAGCAGTACTTC
CDR3: CASISAGGTYEQYF

V: TRBV7-6
J: TRBJ2-3
size: few
D: -
DNA: TGTGCCAGCAGCCGCTTGGGGGCGGGTGCCCCGGCAGATACGCAGTATTTT
CDR3: CASSRLGAGAPADTQYF

V: TRBV10-2
J: TRBJ2-6
size: -
D: TRBD2
DNA: TGCGCCAGCACCGGACTAGCGGGAGCTGATGGGGCCAACGTCCTGACTTTC
CDR3: CASTGLAGADGANVLTF

V: TRBV7-2
J: TRBJ2-5
size: -
D: -
DNA: TGTGCCAGCAGCTTGGGGATCCGGGACACCGGGACCCAGTACTTC
CDR3: CASSLGIRDTGTQYF

V: TRBV7-2
J: TRBJ2-7
size: -
D: -
DNA: TGTGCCAGCAGCAAAGGGGGAAGTCTGGGTTACGAGCAGTACTTC
CDR3: CASSKGGSLGYEQYF

V: TRBV19
J: TRBJ2-7
size: once
D: TRBD2
DNA: TGTGCCAGTAGTATCGGACTAGCGGACTACGAGCAGTACTTC
CDR3: CASSIGLADYEQYF

V: TRBV5-4
J: TRBJ2-1
size: once
D: -
DNA: TGTGCCAGCAGCAACAGCCATGCGCCGTACAATGAGCAGTTCTTC
CDR3: CASSNSHAPYNEQFF

V: TRBV30
J: TRBJ1-1
size: few
D: TRBD1
DNA: TGTGCCTGGAGCAGGGACAGTATCACTGAAGCTTTCTTT
CDR3: CAWSRDSITEAFF

V: TRBV7-3
J: TRBJ2-2
size: -
D: TRBD1
DNA: TGTGCCAGCAGAGGGGACAGGGTGGCCACCGGGGAGCTGTTTTTT
CDR3: CASRGDRVATGELFF

V: TRBV6-5
J: TRBJ1-5
size: -
D: TRBD1
DNA: TGTGCCAGCAGTTACTCGGACAGGGGAGAGAATCAGCCCCAGCATTTT
CDR3: CASSYSDRGENQPQHF

V: TRBV19
J: TRBJ2-7
size: -
D: TRBD2
DNA: TGTGCCAGTAGTAATGTGGCGGGAGTCTACGAGCAGTACTTC
CDR3: CASSNVAGVYEQYF

V: TRBV29-1
J: TRBJ1-4
size: -
D: -
DNA: TGCAGCGTTGAGGAGTCGGGAACAACTAATGAAAAACTGTTTTTT
CDR3: CSVEESGTTNEKLFF

V: TRBV6-2/TRBV6-3
J: TRBJ2-7
size: -
D: TRBD2
DNA: TGTGCCAGCAGCGGACTAGCGGGAGGGCCCCACTCCTACGAGCAGTACTTC
CDR3: CASSGLAGGPHSYEQYF

V: TRBV6-2/TRBV6-3
J: TRBJ2-7
size: -
D: TRBD2
DNA: TGTGCCAGCAGTGGGTTTCTAGCGGTAACCTACGAGCAGTACTTC
CDR3: CASSGFLAVTYEQYF

V: TRBV4-1
J: TRBJ2-1
size: -
D: TRBD2
DNA: TGCGCCAGCAGCCTAGGACTAGCCTTCTCCTACAATGAGCAGTTCTTC
CDR3: CASSLGLAFSYNEQFF

V: TRBV15
J: TRBJ1-1
size: -
D: -
DNA: TGTGCCACCAGCAGAGATAGGGGTAAGAACACTGAAGCTTTCTTT
CDR3: CATSRDRGKNTEAFF

V: TRBV5-1
J: TRBJ2-7
size: -
D: TRBD2
DNA: TGCGCCAGCAGCTGGGCGGGAGGTTACTCCTACGAGCAGTACTTC
CDR3: CASSWAGGYSYEQYF

V: TRBV4-1
J: TRBJ2-3
size: -
D: -
DNA: TGCGCCAGCAGCCAGGCCCCGGACTCCTCCCCGGGAGATACGCAGTATTTT
CDR3: CASSQAPDSSPGDTQYF

V: TRBV19
J: TRBJ2-3
size: once
D: TRBD2
DNA: TGTGCCAGTAGTATTGGCCTGGGGGGAGGGCCGTTGAGAGATACGCAGTATTTT
CDR3: CASSIGLGGGPLRDTQYF

V: TRBV6-6
J: TRBJ2-3
size: -
D: -
DNA: TGTGCCAGCAGTTACCGTCGGCGGGAAGATACGCAGTATTTT
CDR3: CASSYRRREDTQYF

V: TRBV19
J: TRBJ1-1
size: -
D: -
DNA: TGTGCCAGTACGAGGGATCCCCTGAACACTGAAGCTTTCTTT
CDR3: CASTRDPLNTEAFF

V: TRBV25-1
J: TRBJ2-1
size: -
D: -
DNA: TGTGCCAGCAGTGCTCAGTCCCCCTACAATGAGCAGTTCTTC
CDR3: CASSAQSPYNEQFF

V: TRBV3-1/TRBV3-2
J: TRBJ2-1
size: -
D: -
DNA: TGTGCCAGCAGAGGCGGGGCTAACTCCTACAATGAGCAGTTCTTC
CDR3: CASRGGANSYNEQFF

V: TRBV18
J: TRBJ1-4
size: once
D: -
DNA: TGTGCCAGCTCACCACCTGGACAGCTTAATGAAAAACTGTTTTTT
CDR3: CASSPPGQLNEKLFF

V: TRBV19
J: TRBJ1-2
size: -
D: -
DNA: TGTGCCAGTAGTATCCCCCTCCAGAGGGCACCTAACTATGGCTACACCTTC
CDR3: CASSIPLQRAPNYGYTF

V: TRBV6-5
J: TRBJ2-1
size: -
D: TRBD1
DNA: TGTGCCAGCAGCGACAGGGTCATGTCCTACAATGAGCAGTTCTTC
CDR3: CASSDRVMSYNEQFF

V: TRBV29-1
J: TRBJ2-7
size: -
D: -
DNA: TGCAGCGTTGACGCGGGTTCTTACGAGCAGTACTTC
CDR3: CSVDAGSYEQYF

V: TRBV10-3
J: TRBJ2-7
size: -
D: TRBD1
DNA: TGTGCCATCAGTGAGTTTTTCGGGACAGGGGGACACTACGAGCAGTACTTC
CDR3: CAISEFFGTGGHYEQYF

V: TRBV27
J: TRBJ2-3
size: -
D: TRBD1
DNA: TGTGCCAGCAGTTTATCGACGACAGGGCGCACAGATACGCAGTATTTT
CDR3: CASSLSTTGRTDTQYF

V: TRBV27
J: TRBJ2-1
size: many
D: -
DNA: TGTGCCAGCAGTTTGGAGCTCAGAATGGTCCACAATGAGCAGTTCTTC
CDR3: CASSLELRMVHNEQFF

V: TRBV11-2
J: TRBJ2-7
size: -
D: -
DNA: TGTGCCAGCAGCTTAAGGGCAGGGGAGCAGTACTTC
CDR3: CASSLRAGEQYF

V: TRBV9
J: TRBJ2-3
size: -
D: -
DNA: TGTGCCAGCAGCCTAAGCGCAGATACGCAGTATTTT
CDR3: CASSLSADTQYF

V: TRBV9
J: TRBJ1-3
size: -
D: -
DNA: TGTGCCAGCAGCGGTTCGGGAAATTCTGGAAACACCATATATTTT
CDR3: CASSGSGNSGNTIYF

V: TRBV6-1
J: TRBJ2-1
size: -
D: -
DNA: TGTGCCAGCAGTGACGTTCGCCAGGAGCAGTTCTTC
CDR3: CASSDVRQEQFF

V: TRBV5-4
J: TRBJ2-1
size: -
D: TRBD1
DNA: TGTGCCAGCAGCAAAATACAGGGGGGCCCCTCGTGGAATGAGCAGTTCTTC
CDR3: CASSKIQGGPSWNEQFF

V: TRBV5-1
J: TRBJ1-5
size: few
D: -
DNA: TGCGCCAGCAGCTTGACAGGCAATAGCAATCAGCCCCAGCATTTT
CDR3: CASSLTGNSNQPQHF

V: TRBV30
J: TRBJ2-7
size: -
D: -
DNA: TGTGCCTGGAGTGACCCTGGGCCACTTTACGAGCAGTACTTC
CDR3: CAWSDPGPLYEQYF

V: TRBV13
J: TRBJ1-1
size: -
D: TRBD1
DNA: TGTGCCAGCAGGACCCACAGGGGTGAGGCTGAAGCTTTCTTT
CDR3: CASRTHRGEAEAFF

V: TRBV28
J: TRBJ2-5
size: -
D: -
DNA: TGTGCCAGCAGTTCTCAGGACTTTTGGTACCAAGAGACCCAGTACTTC
CDR3: CASSSQDFWYQETQYF

V: TRBV12-5
J: TRBJ2-5
size: -
D: TRBD1
DNA: TGTGCTAGTGGTTTGCTTACGGGACAGATCAACCAAGAGACCCAGTACTTC
CDR3: CASGLLTGQINQETQYF

V: TRBV18
J: TRBJ2-7
size: -
D: -
DNA: TGTGCCAGCTCACCGGCGGAGGGTTACGAGCAGTACTTC
CDR3: CASSPAEGYEQYF